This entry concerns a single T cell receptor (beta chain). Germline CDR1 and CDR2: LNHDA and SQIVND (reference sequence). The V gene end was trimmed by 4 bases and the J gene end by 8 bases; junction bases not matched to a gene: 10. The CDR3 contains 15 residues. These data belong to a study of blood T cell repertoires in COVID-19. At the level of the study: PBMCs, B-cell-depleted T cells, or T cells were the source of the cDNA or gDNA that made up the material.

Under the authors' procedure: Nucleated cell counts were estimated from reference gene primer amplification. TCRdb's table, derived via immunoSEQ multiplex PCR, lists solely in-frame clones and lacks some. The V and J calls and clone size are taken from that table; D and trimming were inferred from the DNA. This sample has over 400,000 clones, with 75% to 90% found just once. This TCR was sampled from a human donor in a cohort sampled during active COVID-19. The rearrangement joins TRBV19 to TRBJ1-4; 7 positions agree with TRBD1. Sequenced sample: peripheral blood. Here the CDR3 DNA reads TGTGCCAGTAGTAGACGGACAGGTGGTGAGGAAAAACTGTTTTTT. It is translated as CASSRRTGGEEKLFF.